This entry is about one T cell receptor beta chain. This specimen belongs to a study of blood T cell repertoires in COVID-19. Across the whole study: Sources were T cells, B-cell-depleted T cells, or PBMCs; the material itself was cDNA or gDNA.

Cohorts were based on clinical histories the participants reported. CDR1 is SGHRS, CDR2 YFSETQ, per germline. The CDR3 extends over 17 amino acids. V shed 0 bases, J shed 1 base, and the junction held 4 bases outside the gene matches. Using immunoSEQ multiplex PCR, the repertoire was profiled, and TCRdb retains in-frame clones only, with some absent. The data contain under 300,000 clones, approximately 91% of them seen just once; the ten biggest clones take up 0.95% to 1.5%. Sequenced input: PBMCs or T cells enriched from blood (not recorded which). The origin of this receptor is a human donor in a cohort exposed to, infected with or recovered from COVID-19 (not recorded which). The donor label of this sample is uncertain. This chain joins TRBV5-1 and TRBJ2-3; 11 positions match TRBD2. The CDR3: CASSLEGLADGTDTQYF. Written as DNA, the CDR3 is TGCGCCAGCAGCTTGGAGGGACTAGCGGACGGCACAGATACGCAGTATTTT.